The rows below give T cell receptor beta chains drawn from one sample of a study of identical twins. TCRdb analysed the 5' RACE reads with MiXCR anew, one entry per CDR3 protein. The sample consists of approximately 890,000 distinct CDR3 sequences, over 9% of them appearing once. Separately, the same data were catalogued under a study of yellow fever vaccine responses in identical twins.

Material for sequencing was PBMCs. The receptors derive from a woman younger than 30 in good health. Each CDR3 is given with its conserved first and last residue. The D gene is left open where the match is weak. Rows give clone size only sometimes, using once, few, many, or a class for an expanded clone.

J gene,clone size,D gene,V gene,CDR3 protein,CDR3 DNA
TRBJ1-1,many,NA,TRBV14,CASSQVGADIEAFF,TGTGCCAGCAGCCAAGTTGGAGCAGATATTGAAGCTTTCTTT
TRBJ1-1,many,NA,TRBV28,CASSFQGTWNTEAFF,TGTGCCAGCAGTTTCCAGGGGACATGGAACACTGAAGCTTTCTTT
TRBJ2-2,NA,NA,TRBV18,CASSPAPDVNTGELFF,TGTGCCAGCTCACCGGCCCCCGACGTGAACACCGGGGAGCTGTTTTTT
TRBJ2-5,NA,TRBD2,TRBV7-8,CASSAGTSGSGVMGTQYF,TGTGCCAGCAGCGCCGGGACTAGCGGGAGTGGGGTAATGGGGACCCAGTACTTC
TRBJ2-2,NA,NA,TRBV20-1,CSARSVRVTGELFF,TGCAGTGCTAGGTCCGTACGAGTCACCGGGGAGCTGTTTTTT
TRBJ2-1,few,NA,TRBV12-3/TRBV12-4,CASSQNGNRHNEQFF,TGTGCCAGCAGCCAGAACGGAAACAGACACAATGAGCAGTTCTTC
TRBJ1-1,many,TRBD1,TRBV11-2,CASSSPGQGTEAFF,TGTGCCAGCAGCTCGCCGGGACAGGGGACTGAAGCTTTCTTT
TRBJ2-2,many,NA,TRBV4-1,CASSQTSSTNTGELFF,TGCGCCAGCAGCCAAACTAGTTCAACGAACACCGGGGAGCTGTTTTTT
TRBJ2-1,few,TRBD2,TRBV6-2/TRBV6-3,CASSWSTSDYNEQFF,TGTGCCAGCAGTTGGTCGACTAGCGACTACAATGAGCAGTTCTTC
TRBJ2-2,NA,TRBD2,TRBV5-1,CASSEPGGGPRELFF,TGCGCCAGCAGTGAGCCTGGCGGGGGGCCTAGGGAGCTGTTTTTT
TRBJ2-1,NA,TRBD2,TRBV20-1,CSARAASPGLVANNEQFF,TGCAGTGCTAGAGCCGCCAGTCCGGGACTAGTGGCGAACAATGAGCAGTTCTTC
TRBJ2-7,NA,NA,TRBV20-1,CSARDRKSSYEQYF,TGCAGTGCTAGAGATCGAAAGAGCTCCTACGAGCAGTACTTC
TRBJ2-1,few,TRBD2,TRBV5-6,CASSLPFAGVAYNEQFF,TGTGCCAGCAGCTTGCCGTTTGCGGGAGTGGCCTACAATGAGCAGTTCTTC
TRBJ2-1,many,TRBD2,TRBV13,CASSLGRRERERKNEQFF,TGTGCCAGCAGCTTAGGCCGGCGTGAGCGGGAGAGAAAGAATGAGCAGTTCTTC
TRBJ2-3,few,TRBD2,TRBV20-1,CSADTSGGNAAPDTQYF,TGCAGTGCCGATACTAGCGGGGGGAACGCCGCCCCAGATACGCAGTATTTT
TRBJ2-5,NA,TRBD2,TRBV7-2,CASSLFAGRGETQYF,TGTGCCAGCAGCTTGTTTGCAGGGAGGGGAGAGACCCAGTACTTC
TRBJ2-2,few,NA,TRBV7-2,CASSLFPVTGELFF,TGTGCCAGCAGCTTATTTCCGGTCACCGGGGAGCTGTTTTTT
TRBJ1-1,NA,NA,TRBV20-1,CSARPDRWNTEAFF,TGCAGTGCTAGGCCAGACAGGTGGAACACTGAAGCTTTCTTT
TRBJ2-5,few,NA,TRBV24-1,CATSSASFDRETQYF,TGTGCCACCAGTAGCGCTAGCTTCGACCGGGAGACCCAGTACTTC
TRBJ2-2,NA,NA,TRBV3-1,CASSQGFRNTGELFF,TGTGCCAGCAGCCAAGGTTTCAGGAACACCGGGGAGCTGTTTTTT
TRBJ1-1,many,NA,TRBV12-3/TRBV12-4,CASSFGQGAFF,TGTGCCAGCAGTTTCGGACAAGGGGCTTTCTTT
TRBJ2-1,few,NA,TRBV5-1,CASSLTLGRGSWTYNEQFF,TGCGCCAGCAGCTTAACTCTCGGAAGGGGCTCGTGGACCTACAATGAGCAGTTCTTC
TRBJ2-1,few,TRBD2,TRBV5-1,CASSPAPAGGYNEQFF,TGCGCCAGCAGCCCCGCTCCAGCGGGGGGGTACAATGAGCAGTTCTTC
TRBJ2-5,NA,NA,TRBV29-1,CSEWDRETQYF,TGCAGCGAGTGGGATAGGGAGACCCAGTACTTC
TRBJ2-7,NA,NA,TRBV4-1,CASSQGWGGTTYEQYF,TGCGCCAGCAGCCAAGGATGGGGCGGGACAACCTACGAGCAGTACTTC
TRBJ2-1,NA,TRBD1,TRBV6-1,CASSRDRGANEQFF,TGTGCCTCCTCCCGGGACAGGGGAGCCAATGAGCAGTTCTTC
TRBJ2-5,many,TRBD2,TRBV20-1,CSASMAGGNGETQYF,TGCAGTGCTAGCATGGCGGGAGGTAATGGAGAGACCCAGTACTTC
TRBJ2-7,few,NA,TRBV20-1,CSARGLDKYEQYF,TGCAGTGCTAGAGGACTAGACAAGTACGAGCAGTACTTC
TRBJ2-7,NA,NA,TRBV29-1,CSVEETHSTYEQYF,TGCAGCGTTGAGGAGACGCACTCCACCTACGAGCAGTACTTC
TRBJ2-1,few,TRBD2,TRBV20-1,CSAREGSLAGLSYNEQFF,TGCAGTGCTAGAGAGGGCTCACTAGCGGGACTGTCCTACAATGAGCAGTTCTTC
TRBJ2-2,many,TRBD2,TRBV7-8,CASSLTSGANTGELFF,TGTGCCAGCAGCTTGACTAGCGGTGCGAACACCGGGGAGCTGTTTTTT
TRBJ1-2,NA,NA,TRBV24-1,CATSDRQSYGYTF,TGTGCCACCAGTGATAGACAGAGCTATGGCTACACCTTC
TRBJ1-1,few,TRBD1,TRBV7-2,CASSLRTGVAFF,TGTGCCAGCAGCCTCCGGACAGGGGTTGCTTTCTTT
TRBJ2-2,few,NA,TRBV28,CASSLYEGPNTGELFF,TGTGCCAGCAGTTTATACGAGGGACCAAACACCGGGGAGCTGTTTTTT
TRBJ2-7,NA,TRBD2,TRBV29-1,CSVEGTSATYEQYF,TGCAGCGTTGAGGGGACTAGCGCTACCTACGAGCAGTACTTC
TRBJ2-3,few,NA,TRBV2,CASSLLGQYTDTQYF,TGTGCCAGCAGTTTGCTCGGACAGTACACAGATACGCAGTATTTT
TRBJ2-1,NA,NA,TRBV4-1,CASSQAGIDEQFF,TGCGCCAGCAGCCAAGCGGGGATCGATGAGCAGTTCTTC
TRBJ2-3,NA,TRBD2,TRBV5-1,CASSQPSPGLAGRDTQYF,TGCGCCAGCAGCCAACCGTCCCCGGGACTAGCGGGACGGGATACGCAGTATTTT
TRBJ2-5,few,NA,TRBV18,CASSQTGSQETQYF,TGTGCCAGCTCACAAACCGGGAGCCAAGAGACCCAGTACTTC
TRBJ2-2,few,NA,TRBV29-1,CSVVVGPTGELFF,TGCAGCGTTGTGGTCGGACCCACCGGGGAGCTGTTTTTT
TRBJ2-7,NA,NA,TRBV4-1,CASSQDRILWDEQYF,TGCGCCAGCAGCCAAGATCGGATACTTTGGGACGAGCAGTACTTC
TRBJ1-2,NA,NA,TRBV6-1,CASSESAGFADYGYTF,TGTGCCAGCAGTGAATCGGCCGGATTCGCTGACTATGGCTACACCTTC
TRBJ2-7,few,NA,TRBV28,CASGSNYEQYF,TGTGCCAGCGGGAGCAACTACGAGCAGTACTTC
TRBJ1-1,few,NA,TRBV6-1,CASSEYPPGHINTEAFF,TGTGCCAGCAGTGAATACCCCCCGGGACATATCAACACTGAAGCTTTCTTT
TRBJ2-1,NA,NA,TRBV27,CASSPGSGIYNEQFF,TGTGCCAGCAGTCCAGGAAGCGGAATCTACAATGAGCAGTTCTTC